The text below deals with one T cell receptor (beta chain). The data are from a study of blood T cell repertoires in COVID-19. Across the whole study: The United States, Italy and Spain provided the acute and convalescent COVID-19 samples.

The CDR3 runs to 15 residues. The V segment lost 9 bases and the J segment 3 bases; nucleotides outside the gene matches: 9. The germline V gene encodes CDR1 LNHDA and CDR2 SQIVND (reference sequence). The protocol was immunoSEQ multiplex PCR, while the TCRdb copy is restricted to in-frame clones and leaves out a portion. The repertoire has about 110,000 clones, roughly 85% of them found once; the top ten carry approximately 18%. The chain recombines TRBV19 with TRBJ1-5, with 9 nucleotides matching TRBD1. This sequence was found in a woman aged 55-70 years with acute or convalescent COVID-19. The sequenced sample consisted of peripheral blood. CDR3 loop: CASGQGQLYNQPQHF. The CDR3 DNA is TGTGCCAGCGGACAGGGGCAACTATACAATCAGCCCCAGCATTTT.